At least ten counts were recorded for the clone carrying this T cell receptor (beta chain). TCRdb ran MiXCR on the 5' RACE reads and lists one entry per CDR3 protein. The sample consists of under 35,000 distinct CDR3 sequences, roughly 21% of them appearing once. Deletions cut 1 base from V and 6 bases from J, with 10 bases between. The CDR3 has 13 residues. The germline CDR1 and CDR2 sequences are DFQATT and SNEGSKA (reference sequence). These data belong to a study of T-cell memory formation after mild COVID-19. Source material: PBMCs or a T cell subset sorted from them (not recorded which). This chain uses TRBV20-1 with TRBJ2-1; D perhaps matches TRBD1 (5 bases). This clonotype originated in an adult who had mild COVID-19 (a few samples of this study predate the infection). Cell type and time point are not known. The CDR3 nucleotides read TGCAGTGCTAGAGGCCCTACAGGCAATGAGCAGTTCTTC. Translated, it gives CSARGPTGNEQFF.